Shown below are 12 T cell receptor beta chains from a single sample sequenced in a study of blood T cell repertoires in COVID-19. The data were produced by immunoSEQ multiplex PCR, yet TCRdb's version contains in-frame clones alone and is incomplete. The sample has about 47,000 clones, approximately 85% seen once; the top ten hold roughly 3%. The sequencing sample was made of peripheral blood. The receptors shown here come from a man over 45 with active COVID-19.

This rearrangement joins TRBV7-9 to TRBJ2-1; 14 bases align to TRBD2. Unmatched junction bases numbered 3, after V lost 1 base and J lost 10 bases. The CDR3 contains 15 residues. Germline V gene sequence: CDR1 SEHNR, CDR2 FQNEAQ (reference sequence). The CDR3 sequence is CASSLGLAGGGEQFF. CDR3 nucleotides: TGTGCCAGCAGCTTAGGACTAGCGGGAGGGGGAGAGCAGTTCTTC.

The chain joins TRBV6-5 to TRBJ1-1; no reliable D call. The CDR3 is 13 amino acids. Germline values: CDR1 MNHEY, CDR2 SVGAGI. The germline V and J ends were trimmed by 2 bases and 1 base, with 5 bases remaining between them. The CDR3 DNA follows: TGTGCCAGCAGTTACCAGAAGAACACTGAAGCTTTCTTT. Protein: CASSYQKNTEAFF.

This clone appeared a few times. The chain couples TRBV9 to TRBJ2-1, with 9 bases aligning to TRBD2. The CDR3 totals 16 residues. Germline-derived CDR1 and CDR2 are SGDLS and YYNGEE. The V gene end was trimmed by 0 bases and the J gene end by 6 bases; junction bases not matched to a gene: 7. The CDR3 reads CASSVGGGRAGNEQFF. The CDR3 coding sequence is TGTGCCAGCAGCGTAGGAGGCGGGAGGGCCGGCAATGAGCAGTTCTTC.

V is TRBV6-6 and J is TRBJ1-3; D remains unclear. V lost 6 bases, J lost 0 bases, and 6 bases lay in between. CDR3 length equals 13 residues. Germline CDR1 reads MNHNY; CDR2 reads SVGAGI (reference sequence). The CDR3 here is CASSSGSGNTIYF. The CDR3, as DNA: TGTGCCAGCAGCTCAGGCTCTGGAAACACCATATATTTT.

The chain recombines TRBV5-4 with TRBJ1-1; no clear D. Germline V gene sequence: CDR1 SGHNT, CDR2 YYREEE (reference sequence). The CDR3 is 12 residues long. V was trimmed by 2 bases and J by 11 bases, leaving 13 bases between them. The CDR3 region has the DNA TGTGCCAGCAGCTTTTCTGGGGAGTCGGCTTTCTTT. As protein: CASSFSGESAFF.

The V call is TRBV6-1, the J call TRBJ2-7; a possible D gene is TRBD2 (5 bases). Germline CDR1 reads MNHNS; CDR2 reads SASEGT. The CDR3 spans 15 residues. The germline V and J ends were trimmed by 1 base and 3 bases, with 13 bases remaining between them. CDR3 residues: CASSEELGTYYEQYV. The CDR3 DNA sequence: TGTGCCAGCAGTGAAGAACTAGGCACTTACTACGAGCAGTACGTC.

This chain uses TRBV5-1 with TRBJ1-1; 8 nucleotides line up with TRBD1. Germline V CDR1 and CDR2: SGHRS, YFSETQ. The junction had 8 bases not matched to a gene; V was cut back by 4 bases and J by 0 bases. The CDR3 spans 16 residues. CDR3 amino acids: CASSPGQGGMNTEAFF. The CDR3 DNA reads TGCGCCAGCAGCCCCGGACAGGGTGGGATGAACACTGAAGCTTTCTTT.

The chain recombines TRBV6-4 with TRBJ2-1; 11 bases line up with TRBD2. V was clipped by 6 bases and J by 5 bases; unmatched bases: 6. The CDR3 sequence is 15 residues long. CDR1 is MRHNA and CDR2 is SNTAGT in the germline V gene. The CDR3 bases are TGTGCCAGCAGCATTAGCGGGGGGGCGGACAATGAGCAGTTCTTC. This encodes CASSISGGADNEQFF.

The chain combines TRBV5-1 with TRBJ2-2, with 10 bases identical to TRBD2. Germline V gives CDR1 SGHRS, CDR2 YFSETQ. The V and J ends lost 0 bases and 5 bases, in that order; junction bases with no gene match: 4. CDR3 length: 16 amino acids. The CDR3 DNA is TGCGCCAGCAGCTTGGAATCTAGCGGGAGAACCGGGGAGCTGTTTTTT. This gives the protein CASSLESSGRTGELFF.

The chain joins TRBV6-4 to TRBJ2-7; 7 positions match TRBD2. CDR3 length: 14 residues. V trimming: 7 bases; J trimming: 5 bases; junction bases outside the gene matches: 11. The germline gives CDR1 MRHNA, CDR2 SNTAGT. The CDR3 loop is CASMFWGAGHEQYF. The CDR3 bases are TGTGCCAGCATGTTTTGGGGAGCGGGACACGAGCAGTACTTC.

The rearrangement links TRBV6-6 to TRBJ2-7; 8 bases fit TRBD2. The CDR3 consists of 14 residues. The J segment lost 2 bases and the V segment lost 6 bases, leaving 6 bases of the junction unmatched. CDR1 is MNHNY and CDR2 is SVGAGI in the germline V gene (reference sequence). DNA of the CDR3: TGTGCCAGCAGGAGGACGGGGGGGACCTACGAGCAGTACGTC. Its translation is CASRRTGGTYEQYV.

V usage is TRBV10-2 and J usage is TRBJ2-1, with TRBD2 identical over 8 bases. The germline V gene encodes CDR1 WSHSY and CDR2 SAAADI. V was pared by 9 bases and J by 4 bases, with 8 bases of the junction left unmatched. The CDR3 is 14 residues long. The CDR3 loop reads CARASSGSYNEQFF. DNA of the CDR3: TGCGCCAGGGCTTCCAGCGGGAGTTACAATGAGCAGTTCTTC.